Presented here are 14 T cell receptor beta chains from one specimen sequenced in a study of CD8 T cells in Susac syndrome. The RNA, about 0.45 to 1 ug, was put through reverse transcription using random hexamers. TCRdb ran MiXCR on the immunoSEQ multiplex PCR reads and lists one entry per CDR3 protein. Here the sample spans roughly 190,000 distinct CDR3 sequences, roughly 94% being singletons. What was sequenced was CD4+ T cells from PBMCs. These receptors originate from a human donor in good health.

This chain's CDR3 is CASSQRIKGYYEQYF. DNA for the CDR3: TGTGCCAGCAGCCAACGGATCAAGGGATACTACGAGCAGTACTTC. The rearrangement uses TRBV3-1 and TRBJ2-7; D is undetermined. Germline assignment: CDR1 LGHDT and CDR2 YNNKEL (reference sequence). The CDR3 is 15 residues long. V dropped 2 bases and J dropped 3 bases, with 14 bases sitting between them.

The chain is built from TRBV25-1 and TRBJ2-7; D is perhaps TRBD2 (6 bases). Germline V gives CDR1 MGHDK, CDR2 SYGVNS. The CDR3 spans 15 residues. The V and J ends lost 4 bases and 1 base respectively, with 14 bases between them. DNA of the CDR3: TGTGCCAGCAGTGCCCTATCGACTAGTTCCTACGAGCAGTACTTC. This sequence encodes CASSALSTSSYEQYF.

V usage is TRBV7-2 and J usage is TRBJ1-2; D unresolved. This CDR3 comprises 12 residues. Germline values: CDR1 SGHTA, CDR2 FQGNSA. V was pared by 4 bases and J by 0 bases, with 3 bases between. The chain's CDR3 is CASSYTNYGYTF. The CDR3 region has the DNA TGTGCCAGCAGCTACACTAACTATGGCTACACCTTC.

This chain joins TRBV20-1 and TRBJ2-7, with TRBD1 identical over 9 bases. This CDR3 comprises 14 residues. Trimming at V came to 1 base and at J to 5 bases, leaving 6 bases not matched to a gene. Per the germline V gene, CDR1 is DFQATT and CDR2 is SNEGSKA (reference sequence). The CDR3: CSARADRGVNEQYF. CDR3 nucleotides: TGCAGTGCTAGAGCCGACAGGGGGGTGAACGAGCAGTACTTC.

This sequence joins TRBV29-1 and TRBJ1-1, with 8 bases that match TRBD1. This CDR3 is built from 13 residues. The germline V gene encodes CDR1 SQVTM and CDR2 ANQGSEA. The ends lost 5 bases at V and 1 base at J; junction bases unmatched: 3. CDR3 nucleotide sequence: TGCAGCGTTTCGGACAGGGAGAACACTGAAGCTTTCTTT. Its translation: CSVSDRENTEAFF.

The rearrangement links TRBV29-1 to TRBJ2-7; 10 bases match TRBD2. The CDR3 is made up of 16 amino acids. Germline V gene data show CDR1 as SQVTM and CDR2 as ANQGSEA. Trimming cost V 4 bases and J 4 bases; bases outside gene matches: 13. The CDR3 sequence: CSVGLAGAGSRYEQYF. The CDR3 nucleotides are TGCAGCGTTGGCCTAGCGGGAGCAGGGTCGCGATACGAGCAGTACTTC.

The V call is TRBV24-1, the J call TRBJ2-3, with a possible D match to TRBD2 (6 bases). Trimming removed 9 bases at V and 2 bases at J, with 17 bases between. The CDR3 extends over 15 amino acids. Germline CDR1 KGHDR, CDR2 SFDVKD. The CDR3: CATGHMAGPTDTQYF. The CDR3, as DNA: TGTGCCACCGGGCATATGGCGGGGCCCACAGATACGCAGTATTTT.

The rearrangement links TRBV29-1 to TRBJ2-1; D is possibly TRBD1 (6 bases). Looked up from germline, CDR1 is SQVTM and CDR2 is ANQGSEA. V was cut by 0 bases and J by 9 bases, with 18 bases left in between. This CDR3 contains 15 residues. The CDR3 region has the DNA TGCAGCGTTGAAGATCGCAGGGGCGGATCGGGTGAGCAGTTCTTC. Translated, it gives CSVEDRRGGSGEQFF.

The genes are TRBV4-3 and TRBJ2-3; no reliable D call. The length of the CDR3 is 17 residues. Trimming removed 1 base at V and 0 bases at J, with 14 bases between. Per the germline V gene, CDR1 is LGHNA and CDR2 is YSLEER. The CDR3 reads CASSQGGRAESTDTQYF. The CDR3 DNA reads as TGCGCCAGCAGCCAAGGTGGAAGGGCGGAAAGCACAGATACGCAGTATTTT.

The chain couples TRBV2 to TRBJ2-3, with 14 nucleotides matching TRBD2. V lost 5 bases, J lost 5 bases, and 3 bases stayed unmatched. The CDR3 is 15 amino acids. The V gene's germline CDR1 is SNHLY and CDR2 FYNNEI. CDR3 region: CASSLTSGREDTQYF. The CDR3, as DNA: TGTGCCAGCAGTCTGACTAGCGGGAGGGAAGATACGCAGTATTTT. Together with reference TRBV2 and TRBJ2-3, the CDR3 gives the full variable domain: EPEVTQTPSHQVTQMGQEVILRCVPISNHLYFYWYRQILGQKVEFLVSFYNNEISEKSEIFDDQFSVERPDGSNFTLKIRSTKLEDSAMYFCASSLTSGREDTQYFGPGTRLTVL.

V and J are TRBV14 and TRBJ2-7; TRBD1 aligns across 7 bases. Losses at the gene ends were 1 base for V and 5 bases for J; bases not matched to a gene: 5. There are 14 residues in the CDR3. Germline-derived CDR1 and CDR2 are SGHDN and FVKESK. The CDR3, as DNA: TGTGCCAGCAGCCAAGGACAGGGACCCCACGAGCAGTACTTC. Amino acids: CASSQGQGPHEQYF.

This rearrangement joins TRBV2 to TRBJ1-2; D unresolved. CDR1 SNHLY and CDR2 FYNNEI come from the germline V gene. V gave up 4 bases and J gave up 5 bases, with 8 bases separating them. The CDR3 totals 12 residues. The CDR3 spells CASSGTRYGYTF. In DNA, the CDR3 is TGTGCCAGCAGTGGCACACGGTATGGCTACACCTTC.

The chain carries TRBV7-8 and TRBJ2-2; D not resolved. In germline, CDR1 is SGHVS, CDR2 FQNEAQ. The CDR3 covers 11 residues. Trimming took off 10 bases at V and 6 bases at J, with 9 bases between the two ends. This chain's CDR3 is CATLKPGELFF. In nucleotides, the CDR3 is TGTGCCACCCTAAAGCCCGGGGAGCTGTTTTTT.

The rearrangement joins TRBV20-1 to TRBJ2-3; D unclear. Trimming left V 3 bases short and J 2 bases short, with 18 bases between. Per germline, CDR1 DFQATT and CDR2 SNEGSKA (reference sequence). This CDR3 is built from 16 residues. CDR3 DNA: TGCAGTGCTAGCCCGCCTTTGATTGTATTCACAGATACGCAGTATTTT. Amino acids: CSASPPLIVFTDTQYF.